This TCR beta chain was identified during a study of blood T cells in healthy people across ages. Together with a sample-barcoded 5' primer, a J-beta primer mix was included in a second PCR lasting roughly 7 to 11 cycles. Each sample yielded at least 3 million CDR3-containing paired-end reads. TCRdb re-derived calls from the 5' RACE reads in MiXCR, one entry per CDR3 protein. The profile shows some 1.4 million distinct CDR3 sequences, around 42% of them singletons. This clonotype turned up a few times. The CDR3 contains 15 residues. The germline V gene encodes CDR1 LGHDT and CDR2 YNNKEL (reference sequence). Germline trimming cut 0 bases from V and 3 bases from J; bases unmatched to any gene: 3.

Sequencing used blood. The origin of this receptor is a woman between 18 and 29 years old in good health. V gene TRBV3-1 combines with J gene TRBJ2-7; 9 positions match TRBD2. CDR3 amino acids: CASSQEVSGSYEQYF. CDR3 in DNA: TGTGCCAGCAGCCAAGAAGTTAGCGGGAGCTACGAGCAGTACTTC.